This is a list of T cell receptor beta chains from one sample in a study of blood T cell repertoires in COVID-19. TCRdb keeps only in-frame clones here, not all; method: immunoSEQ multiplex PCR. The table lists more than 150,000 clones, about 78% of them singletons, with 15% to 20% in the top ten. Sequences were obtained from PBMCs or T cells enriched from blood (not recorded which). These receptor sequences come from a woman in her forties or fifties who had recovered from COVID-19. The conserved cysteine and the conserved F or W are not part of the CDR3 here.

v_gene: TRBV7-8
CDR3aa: ASRRDTNTGELF

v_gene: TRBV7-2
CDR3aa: ASSLQRTIYTDTQY

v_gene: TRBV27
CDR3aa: ASSLRAGASTDTQY

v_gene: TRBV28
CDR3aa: ASSPTRVTYNEQF

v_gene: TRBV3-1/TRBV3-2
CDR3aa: ASSRQGLRCGNQPQH

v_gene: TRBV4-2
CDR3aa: ASSQGNDRAQH

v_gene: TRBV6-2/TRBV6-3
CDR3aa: ASSYGPGIPYEQY

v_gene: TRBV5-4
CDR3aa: ASSLQGLHTEAF

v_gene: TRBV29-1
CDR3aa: SVKGGQGYYEQY

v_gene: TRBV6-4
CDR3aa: ASSETGRNTEAF

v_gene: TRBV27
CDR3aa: ASSLKGAIHNSPLH

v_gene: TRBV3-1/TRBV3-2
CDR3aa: ASSQESRTSGRAPL

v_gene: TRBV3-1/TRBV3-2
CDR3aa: ASSSRARIYNEQF

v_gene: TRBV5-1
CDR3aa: ASSLVPMSTDTQY

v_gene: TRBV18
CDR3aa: ASSPGQGESNTGELF

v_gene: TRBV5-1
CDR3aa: ASTDPGGNYEQY

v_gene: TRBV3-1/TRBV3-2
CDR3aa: ASSQSSGLDQPQH